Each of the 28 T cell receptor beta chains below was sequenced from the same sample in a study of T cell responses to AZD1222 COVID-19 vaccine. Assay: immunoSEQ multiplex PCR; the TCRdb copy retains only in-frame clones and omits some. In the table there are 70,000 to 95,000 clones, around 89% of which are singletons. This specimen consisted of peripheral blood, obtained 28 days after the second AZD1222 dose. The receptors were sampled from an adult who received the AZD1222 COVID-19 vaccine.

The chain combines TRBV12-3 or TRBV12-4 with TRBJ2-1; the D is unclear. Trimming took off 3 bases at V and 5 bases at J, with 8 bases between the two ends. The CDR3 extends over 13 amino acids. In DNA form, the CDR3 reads TGTGCCAGCAGTTTTCGTAGCAACAATGAGCAGTTCTTC. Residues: CASSFRSNNEQFF.

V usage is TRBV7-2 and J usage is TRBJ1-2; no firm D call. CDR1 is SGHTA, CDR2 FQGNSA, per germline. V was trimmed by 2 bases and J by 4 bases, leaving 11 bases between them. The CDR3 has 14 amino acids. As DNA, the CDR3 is TGTGCCAGCAGCTTAAGGTTACAGATCTATGGCTACACCTTC. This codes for CASSLRLQIYGYTF.

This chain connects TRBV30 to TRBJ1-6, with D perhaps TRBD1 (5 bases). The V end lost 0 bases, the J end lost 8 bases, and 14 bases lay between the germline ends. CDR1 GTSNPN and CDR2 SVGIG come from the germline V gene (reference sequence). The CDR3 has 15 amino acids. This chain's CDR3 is CAWSVRLWGDSPLHF. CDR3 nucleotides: TGTGCCTGGAGTGTACGACTTTGGGGGGATTCACCCCTCCACTTT.

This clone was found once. As DNA, the CDR3 is TGTGCCAGCAGCTTGTGGGGCGGAAAGGGGAATTCACCCCTCCACTTT. Translation: CASSLWGGKGNSPLHF. The rearrangement links TRBV5-4 to TRBJ1-6; the D gene is possibly TRBD1 (5 bases). The CDR3 consists of 16 residues. V lost 1 base and J 7 bases, leaving 15 bases between the germline ends. Germline CDR1 reads SGHNT; CDR2 reads YYREEE (reference sequence).

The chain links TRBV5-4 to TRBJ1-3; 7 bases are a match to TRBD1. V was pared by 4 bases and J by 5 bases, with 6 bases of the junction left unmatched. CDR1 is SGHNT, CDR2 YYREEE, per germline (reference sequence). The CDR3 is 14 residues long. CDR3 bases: TGTGCCAGCAGCATAACAGGGGTTCGAAACACCATATATTTT. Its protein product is CASSITGVRNTIYF.

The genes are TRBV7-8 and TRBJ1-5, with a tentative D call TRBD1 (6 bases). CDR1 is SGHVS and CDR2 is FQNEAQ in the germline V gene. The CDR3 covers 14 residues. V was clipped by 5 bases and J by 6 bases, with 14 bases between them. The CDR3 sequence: CASSGTLRSQPQHF. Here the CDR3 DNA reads TGTGCCAGCAGCGGGACACTACGATCTCAGCCCCAGCATTTT.

Written as DNA, the CDR3 is TGTGCCACCAGTGAAGAGGGGACGACAGGGTCTGGGGTCGAGCAGTACTTC. Protein product: CATSEEGTTGSGVEQYF. This chain connects TRBV24-1 to TRBJ2-7; TRBD1 matches at 7 bases. CDR3 length: 17 amino acids. The ends lost 4 bases at V and 6 bases at J; junction bases unmatched: 17. The germline V gene encodes CDR1 KGHDR and CDR2 SFDVKD.

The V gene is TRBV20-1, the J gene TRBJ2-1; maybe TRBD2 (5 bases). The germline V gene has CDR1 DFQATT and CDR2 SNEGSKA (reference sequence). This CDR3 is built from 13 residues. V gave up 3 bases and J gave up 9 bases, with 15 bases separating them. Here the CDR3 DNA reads TGCAGTGCTAGTGAGGTGGGAGTAGGTGAGCAGTTCTTC. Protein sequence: CSASEVGVGEQFF.

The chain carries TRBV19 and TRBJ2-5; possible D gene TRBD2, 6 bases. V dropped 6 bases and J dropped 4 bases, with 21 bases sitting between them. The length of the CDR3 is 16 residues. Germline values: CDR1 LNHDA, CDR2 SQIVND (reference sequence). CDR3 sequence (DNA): TGTGCCAGTAGCAACCCCGGAGGTTTCGGGAGAGAGACCCAGTACTTC. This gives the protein CASSNPGGFGRETQYF.

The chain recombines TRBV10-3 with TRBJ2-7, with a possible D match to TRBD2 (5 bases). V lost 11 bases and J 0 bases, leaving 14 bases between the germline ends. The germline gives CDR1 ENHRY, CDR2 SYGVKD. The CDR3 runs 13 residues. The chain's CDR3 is CAAGERDSYEQYF. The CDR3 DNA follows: TGTGCCGCTGGGGAGAGGGACTCCTACGAGCAGTACTTC.

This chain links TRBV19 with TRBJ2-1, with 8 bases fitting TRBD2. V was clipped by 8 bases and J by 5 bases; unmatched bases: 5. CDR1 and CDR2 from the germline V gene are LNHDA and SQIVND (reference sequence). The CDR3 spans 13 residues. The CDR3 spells CASSGGDNNEQFF. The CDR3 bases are TGTGCCAGTTCCGGGGGGGACAACAATGAGCAGTTCTTC.

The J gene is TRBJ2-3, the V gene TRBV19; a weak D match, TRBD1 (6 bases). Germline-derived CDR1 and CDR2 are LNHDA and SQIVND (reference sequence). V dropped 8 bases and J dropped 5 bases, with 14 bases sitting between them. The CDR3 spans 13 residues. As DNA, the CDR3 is TGTGCCAGTGACTCCAGGGGAAAAGATACGCAGTATTTT. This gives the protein CASDSRGKDTQYF.

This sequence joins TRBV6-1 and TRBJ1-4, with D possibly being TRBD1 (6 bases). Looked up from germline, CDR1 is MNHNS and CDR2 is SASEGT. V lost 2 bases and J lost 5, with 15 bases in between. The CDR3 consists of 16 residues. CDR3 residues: CASSESTGRGNEKLFF. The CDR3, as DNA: TGTGCCAGCAGTGAATCGACAGGCCGGGGGAATGAAAAACTGTTTTTT.

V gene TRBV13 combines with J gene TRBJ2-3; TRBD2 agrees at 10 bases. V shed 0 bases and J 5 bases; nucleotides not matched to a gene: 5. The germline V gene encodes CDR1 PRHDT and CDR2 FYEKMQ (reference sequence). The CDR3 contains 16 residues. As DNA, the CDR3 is TGTGCCAGCAGCTTAGGGCTAGCGGGAGCTTTAGATACGCAGTATTTT. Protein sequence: CASSLGLAGALDTQYF.

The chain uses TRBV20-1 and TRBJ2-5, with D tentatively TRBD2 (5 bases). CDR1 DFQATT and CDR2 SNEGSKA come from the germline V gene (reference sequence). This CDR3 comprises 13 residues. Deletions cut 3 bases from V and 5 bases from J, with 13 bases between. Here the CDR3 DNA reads TGCAGTGCTAGTTGGGGAGACTCGGAGACCCAGTACTTC. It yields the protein CSASWGDSETQYF.

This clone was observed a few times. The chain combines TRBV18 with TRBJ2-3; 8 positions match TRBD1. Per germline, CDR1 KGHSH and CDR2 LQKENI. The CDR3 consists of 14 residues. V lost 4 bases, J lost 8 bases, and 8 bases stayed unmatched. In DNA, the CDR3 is TGTGCCAGCTCACGGCCGGGACAGGCGGGTACGCAGTATTTT. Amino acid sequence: CASSRPGQAGTQYF.

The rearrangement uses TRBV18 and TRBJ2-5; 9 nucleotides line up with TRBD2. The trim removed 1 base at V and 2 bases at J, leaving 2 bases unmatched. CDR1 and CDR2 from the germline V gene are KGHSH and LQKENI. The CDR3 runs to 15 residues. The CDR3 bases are TGTGCCAGCTCACCACGCGGGGGGGATCAAGAGACCCAGTACTTC. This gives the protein CASSPRGGDQETQYF.

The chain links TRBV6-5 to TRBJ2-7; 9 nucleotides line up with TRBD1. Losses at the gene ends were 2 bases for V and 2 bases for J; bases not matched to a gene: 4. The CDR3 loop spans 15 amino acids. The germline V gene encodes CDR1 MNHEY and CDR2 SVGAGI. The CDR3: CASSYAGQGAYEQYF. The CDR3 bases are TGTGCCAGCAGTTACGCGGGACAGGGTGCCTACGAGCAGTACTTC.

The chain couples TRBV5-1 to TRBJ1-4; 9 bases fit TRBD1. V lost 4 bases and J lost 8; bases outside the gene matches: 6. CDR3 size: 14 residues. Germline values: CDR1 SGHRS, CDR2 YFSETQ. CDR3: CASSAGQGGEKLFF. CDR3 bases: TGCGCCAGCAGCGCGGGACAGGGCGGCGAAAAACTGTTTTTT.

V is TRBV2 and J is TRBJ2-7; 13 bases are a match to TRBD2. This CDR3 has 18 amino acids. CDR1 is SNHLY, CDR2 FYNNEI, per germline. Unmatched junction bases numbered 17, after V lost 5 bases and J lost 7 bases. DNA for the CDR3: TGTGCCAGCAGTCCCGGGACTAGCGGGACGAAGAGGGTTTCTGAGCAGTACTTC. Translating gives CASSPGTSGTKRVSEQYF. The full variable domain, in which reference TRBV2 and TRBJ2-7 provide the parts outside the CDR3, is EPEVTQTPSHQVTQMGQEVILRCVPISNHLYFYWYRQILGQKVEFLVSFYNNEISEKSEIFDDQFSVERPDGSNFTLKIRSTKLEDSAMYFCASSPGTSGTKRVSEQYFGPGTRLTVT.

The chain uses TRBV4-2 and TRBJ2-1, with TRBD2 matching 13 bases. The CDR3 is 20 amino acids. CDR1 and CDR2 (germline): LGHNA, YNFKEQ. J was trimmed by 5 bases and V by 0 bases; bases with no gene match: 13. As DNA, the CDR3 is TGTGCCAGCAGCCAAGATCGCGCGTCAGGACTAGCGGGGGACCACAATGAGCAGTTCTTC. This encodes CASSQDRASGLAGDHNEQFF.

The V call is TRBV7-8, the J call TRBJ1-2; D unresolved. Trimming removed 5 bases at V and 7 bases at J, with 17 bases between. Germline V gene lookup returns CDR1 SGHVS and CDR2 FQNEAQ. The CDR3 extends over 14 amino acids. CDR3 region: CASSVPTARSGYTF. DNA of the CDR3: TGTGCCAGCAGCGTACCGACCGCTCGATCTGGCTACACCTTC. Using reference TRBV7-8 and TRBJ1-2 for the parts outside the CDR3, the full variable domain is GAGVSQSPRYKVAKRGQDVALRCDPISGHVSLFWYQQALGQGPEFLTYFQNEAQLDKSGLPSDRFFAERPEGSVSTLKIQRTQQEDSAVYLCASSVPTARSGYTFGSGTRLTVV.

Written as DNA, the CDR3 is TGTGCCAGCAGTGCTTTTGGAACATTTAATTCACCCCTCCACTTT. It translates to CASSAFGTFNSPLHF. The chain employs TRBV25-1 and TRBJ1-6, with D unresolved. This CDR3 contains 15 residues. Trimming left V 4 bases short and J 6 bases short, with 13 bases between. Germline CDR1 MGHDK, CDR2 SYGVNS. Variable domain in full (rest from reference TRBV25-1 and TRBJ1-6): EADIYQTPRYLVIGTGKKITLECSQTMGHDKMYWYQQDPGMELHLIHYSYGVNSTEKGDLSSESTVSRIRTEHFPLTLESARPSHTSQYLCASSAFGTFNSPLHFGNGTRLTVT.

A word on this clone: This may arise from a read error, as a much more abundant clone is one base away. CDR3 sequence reads: CASSDRDNSPLHF. The DNA of the CDR3 is TGTGCCAGCAGTGACAGGGATAATTCACCCCTCCACTTT. This chain joins TRBV6-1 and TRBJ1-6; TRBD1 is a possible D gene (5 bases). With 3 bases removed from V and 5 bases from J, the gap between germline ends came to 5 bases. The CDR3 has 13 residues. From germline, CDR1 is MNHNS and CDR2 SASEGT.

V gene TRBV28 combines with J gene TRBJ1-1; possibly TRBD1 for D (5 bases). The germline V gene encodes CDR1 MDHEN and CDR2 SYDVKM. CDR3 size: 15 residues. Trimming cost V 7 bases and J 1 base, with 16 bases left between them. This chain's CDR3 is CASTALGTGNTEAFF. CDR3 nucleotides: TGTGCCAGCACCGCACTCGGGACTGGGAACACTGAAGCTTTCTTT. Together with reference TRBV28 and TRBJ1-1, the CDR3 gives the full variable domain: DVKVTQSSRYLVKRTGEKVFLECVQDMDHENMFWYRQDPGLGLRLIYFSYDVKMKEKGDIPEGYSVSREKKERFSLILESASTNQTSMYLCASTALGTGNTEAFFGQGTRLTVV.

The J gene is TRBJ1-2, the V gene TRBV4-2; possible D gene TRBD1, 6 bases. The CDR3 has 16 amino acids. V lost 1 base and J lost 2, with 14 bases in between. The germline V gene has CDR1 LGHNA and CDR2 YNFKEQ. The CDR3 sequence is CASSQGLRTANYGYTF. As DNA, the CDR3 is TGTGCCAGCAGCCAAGGTCTCAGGACAGCAAACTATGGCTACACCTTC.

The chain's CDR3 is CASSLGGTVYGYTF. CDR3 DNA: TGTGCCAGCAGCTTAGGTGGGACAGTCTATGGCTACACCTTC. The chain links TRBV7-9 to TRBJ1-2; TRBD1 matches 7 bases. In germline, CDR1 is SEHNR, CDR2 FQNEAQ (reference sequence). The CDR3 has 14 amino acids. The junction had 3 bases not matched to a gene; V was cut back by 1 base and J by 4 bases.

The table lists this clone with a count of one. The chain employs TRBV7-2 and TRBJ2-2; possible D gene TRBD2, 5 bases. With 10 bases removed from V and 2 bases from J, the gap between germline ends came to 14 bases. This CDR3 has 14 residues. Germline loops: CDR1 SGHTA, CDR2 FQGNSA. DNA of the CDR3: TGTGCCATCCTTGGACTCACCAACACCGGGGAGCTGTTTTTT. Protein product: CAILGLTNTGELFF.